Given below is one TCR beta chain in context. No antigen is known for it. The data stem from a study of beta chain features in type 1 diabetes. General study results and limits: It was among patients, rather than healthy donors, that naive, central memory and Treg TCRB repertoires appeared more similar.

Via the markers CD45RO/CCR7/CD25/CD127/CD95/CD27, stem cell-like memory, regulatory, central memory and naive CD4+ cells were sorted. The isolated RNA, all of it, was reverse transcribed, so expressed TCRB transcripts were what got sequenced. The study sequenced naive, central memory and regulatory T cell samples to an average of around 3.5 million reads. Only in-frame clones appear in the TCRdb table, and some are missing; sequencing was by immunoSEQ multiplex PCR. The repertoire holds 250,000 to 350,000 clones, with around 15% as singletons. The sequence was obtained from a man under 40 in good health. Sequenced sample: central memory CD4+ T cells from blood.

The CDR3 nucleotides read TGTGCCAGCAGTCCCCTGGGGCGGGCCACCGGGGAGCTGTTTTTT. Amino acids: CASSPLGRATGELFF. The chain combines TRBV6-1 with TRBJ2-2; D tentatively fits TRBD1 or TRBD2 (5 bases each). Germline V gives CDR1 MNHNS, CDR2 SASEGT. Trimming pared 5 bases from V and 4 bases from J, leaving 14 bases between. The CDR3 totals 15 residues.